One T cell receptor beta chain is described in this entry. These data come from a study of cytotoxic CD8 clonotypes in ibrutinib-treated CLL. The wider study: Partial responses numbered about 24 and complete responses 2; after a median about 72 months, around 14 stayed remitted and 12 progressed.

J was trimmed by 0 bases and V by 6 bases; bases with no gene match: 2. The CDR3 spans 14 residues. Germline CDR1 is ENHRY and CDR2 is SYGVKD. The repertoire was sequenced with immunoSEQ multiplex PCR; TCRdb's copy has only in-frame clones and lacks some. The table lists some 160,000 clones, around 84% of them singletons. The chain combines TRBV10-3 with TRBJ2-3, with 8 nucleotides matching TRBD1. This clonotype originated in a human donor with chronic lymphocytic leukemia. The input for sequencing was PBMCs, taken after 12 months of ibrutinib treatment. CDR3: CAIRGQVSTDTQYF. In nucleotides, the CDR3 is TGTGCCATCAGGGGACAGGTGAGCACAGATACGCAGTATTTT.